Below are 5 T cell receptor beta chains sequenced from a single sample in a study of blood T cell repertoires in COVID-19. Sequencing used immunoSEQ multiplex PCR; TCRdb keeps in-frame clones, though not all of them. The sample carries approximately 130,000 clones, approximately 83% recorded once. Sequencing was done on a sample of peripheral blood. The receptors come from a woman in her forties or fifties who had recovered from COVID-19.

The chain's CDR3 is CASSELDRAGNTIYF. CDR3 nucleotide sequence: TGTGCCAGCAGTGAATTGGACAGGGCTGGAAACACCATATATTTT. This chain connects TRBV2 to TRBJ1-3; 8 positions match TRBD1. CDR1 and CDR2 (germline): SNHLY, FYNNEI. The CDR3 covers 15 residues. V was clipped by 2 bases and J by 2 bases; unmatched bases: 2.

This sequence joins TRBV3-1 (or the pseudogene TRBV3-2) and TRBJ2-7, with D uncertain. Trimming took off 1 base at V and 5 bases at J, with 3 bases between the two ends. This CDR3 is built from 11 residues. The germline gives CDR1 LGHDT, CDR2 YNNKEL (reference sequence). The CDR3 coding sequence is TGTGCCAGCAGCCAAGTAGACGAGCAGTACTTC. Encoded protein: CASSQVDEQYF.

The genes are TRBV30 and TRBJ1-6; possibly TRBD1 for D (5 bases). The V end was cut by 0 bases, the J end by 9 bases, with 12 bases between. This CDR3 is built from 14 residues. The germline gives CDR1 GTSNPN, CDR2 SVGIG (reference sequence). The CDR3 loop reads CAWSVRARGSPLHF. In nucleotides, the CDR3 is TGTGCCTGGAGTGTACGGGCAAGGGGTTCACCCCTCCACTTT.

The chain uses TRBV5-4 and TRBJ1-2, with 8 bases that match TRBD1. The ends lost 4 bases at V and 3 bases at J; junction bases unmatched: 2. The CDR3 runs to 13 residues. The germline gives CDR1 SGHNT, CDR2 YYREEE (reference sequence). CDR3 bases: TGTGCCAGCAGCATGGACAGGGACTATGGCTACACCTTC. Residues: CASSMDRDYGYTF.

This rearrangement joins TRBV5-5 to TRBJ1-1; D gene uncertain. This CDR3 contains 13 residues. CDR1 is SGHKS, CDR2 YYEKEE, per germline (reference sequence). Trimming took off 3 bases at V and 5 bases at J, with 11 bases between the two ends. The CDR3 DNA reads TGTGCCAGCAGCTCCAGGCGGGCGACTGAAGCTTTCTTT. Translating gives CASSSRRATEAFF.